This passage covers 2 T cell receptor beta chains from one sample sequenced in a study of T cell repertoires in cytomegalovirus infection. TCRdb processed the reads anew with MiXCR; each CDR3 protein has one entry. The sample contains approximately 730,000 distinct CDR3 sequences, roughly 36% of which appear only once. These TCRs are of unknown antigen specificity. This specimen was cultured PBMCs, taken from culture after CMV antigen stimulation. These receptors all come from a human donor in good health (CMV status not recorded). Some clones in this sample may be carry-over from other donors' samples.

This CDR3 reads CATSRDPTDEQYF. The CDR3 DNA is TGTGCCACCAGCAGAGATCCCACGGACGAGCAGTACTTC. This sequence joins TRBV15 and TRBJ2-7; D gene uncertain. The CDR3 length is 13 residues. Trimming cost V 0 bases and J 5 bases, with 8 bases left between them. The V gene's germline CDR1 is LNHNV and CDR2 YYDKDF (reference sequence).

This sequence joins TRBV20-1 and TRBJ1-6, with D uncertain. Germline V lookup: CDR1 DFQATT, CDR2 SNEGSKA (reference sequence). The ends were cut back, 2 bases at V and 6 bases at J, with 8 bases in the middle. This CDR3 has 13 amino acids. CDR3 in DNA: TGCAGTGCTAGAATGGCAGTTAATTCACCCCTCCACTTT. This translates into CSARMAVNSPLHF.